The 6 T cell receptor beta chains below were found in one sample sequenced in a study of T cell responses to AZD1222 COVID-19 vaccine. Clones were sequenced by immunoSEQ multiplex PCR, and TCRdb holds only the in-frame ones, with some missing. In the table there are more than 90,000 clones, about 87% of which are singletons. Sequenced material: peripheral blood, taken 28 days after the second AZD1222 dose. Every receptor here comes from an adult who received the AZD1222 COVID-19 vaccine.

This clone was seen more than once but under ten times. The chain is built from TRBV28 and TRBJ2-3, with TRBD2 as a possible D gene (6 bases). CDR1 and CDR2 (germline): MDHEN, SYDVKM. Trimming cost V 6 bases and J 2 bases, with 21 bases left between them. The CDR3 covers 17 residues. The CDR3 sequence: CASRNPRERAFTDTQYF. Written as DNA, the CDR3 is TGTGCCAGCAGAAACCCCCGGGAGCGGGCCTTCACAGATACGCAGTATTTT.

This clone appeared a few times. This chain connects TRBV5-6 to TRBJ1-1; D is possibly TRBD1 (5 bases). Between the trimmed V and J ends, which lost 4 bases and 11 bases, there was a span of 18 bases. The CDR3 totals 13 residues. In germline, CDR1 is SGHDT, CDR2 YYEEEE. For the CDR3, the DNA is TGTGCCAGCAGCGAATTGGGGACTGGGCCCGCTTTCTTT. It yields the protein CASSELGTGPAFF.

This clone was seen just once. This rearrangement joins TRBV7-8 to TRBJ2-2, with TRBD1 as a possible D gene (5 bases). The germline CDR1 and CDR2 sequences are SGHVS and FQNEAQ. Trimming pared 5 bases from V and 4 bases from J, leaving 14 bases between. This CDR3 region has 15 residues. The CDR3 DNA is TGTGCCAGCAGCCTCAGGGAAATGGCCACCGGGGAGCTGTTTTTT. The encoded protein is CASSLREMATGELFF.

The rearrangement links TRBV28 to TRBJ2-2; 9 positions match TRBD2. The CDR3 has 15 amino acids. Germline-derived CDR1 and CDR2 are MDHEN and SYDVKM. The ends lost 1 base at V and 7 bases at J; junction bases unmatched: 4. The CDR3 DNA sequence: TGTGCCAGCAGTTTATCCGGACTAGCGTACGGGGAGCTGTTTTTT. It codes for CASSLSGLAYGELFF.

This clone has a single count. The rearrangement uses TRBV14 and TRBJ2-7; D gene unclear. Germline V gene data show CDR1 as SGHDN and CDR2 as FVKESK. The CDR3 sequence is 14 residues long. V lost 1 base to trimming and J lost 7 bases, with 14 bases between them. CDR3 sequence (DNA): TGTGCCAGCAGCCAAGGAGGCAGGTTTGGTGAGCAGTACTTC. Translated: CASSQGGRFGEQYF. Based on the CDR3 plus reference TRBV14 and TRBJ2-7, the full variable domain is EAGVTQFPSHSVIEKGQTVTLRCDPISGHDNLYWYRRVMGKEIKFLLHFVKESKQDESGMPNNRFLAERTGGTYSTLKVQPAELEDSGVYFCASSQGGRFGEQYFGPGTRLTVT.

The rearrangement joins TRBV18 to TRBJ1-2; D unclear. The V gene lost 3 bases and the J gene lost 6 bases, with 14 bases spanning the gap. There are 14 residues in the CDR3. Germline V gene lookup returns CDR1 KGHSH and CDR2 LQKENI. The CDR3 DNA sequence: TGTGCCAGCTCACCTTTGGGCCGAGCCGATGGCTACACCTTC. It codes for CASSPLGRADGYTF.